A single TCR beta chain is shown here with its context. Its cognate antigen has yet to be identified. No base quality information exists; no much larger clone differs at one position. V was cut back by 3 bases and J by 2 bases, leaving a gap of 7 bases between them. CDR1 MDHEN and CDR2 SYDVKM were looked up in the germline V gene. Inclusive of the bounding cysteine and phenylalanine, the CDR3 is 13 residues long. Solely the CDR3 DNA is kept, with 39 bases framed from the first base. The immunoSEQ Assay was used to immunosequence TCRbeta CDR3 regions from genomic DNA. Before high-throughput sequencing, genomic DNA was amplified using bias-controlled multiplex PCR. Processing in the source paper ran as follows. To quantify the absolute abundance of each unique TCRbeta CDR3 region, the sequences were collapsed and filtered. Clonality, defined as 1 minus Pielou's evenness, was calculated using only productive rearrangements. Clones with significantly greater frequencies in on-treatment versus baseline samples were identified using a previously published method. TCRdb stores this immuneACCESS table with in-frame sequences only. Part of the clones is absent; in the studies checked, under half of the shortfall reflects unresolved V genes, and no reason is known for the rest. That table furnishes V, J and clone size, whereas the DNA furnished D and trimming. The sample data list about 37,000 clones, and roughly four fifths of these were observed just once. The top ten clonotypes cover 5.5% of the sample.

The treatment or condition label for this specimen denotes: randomized to nivolumab then ipilimumab (arm A) or the reverse (arm B). No trial patient had received prior DNA-damaging chemotherapy. On a FACS Aria II flow cytometer, live CD3+CD8+ cells that were negative for CD19 and CD56 were sorted from thawed PBMCs. CheckMate 064, a randomized, open-label phase II trial of sequential checkpoint blockade, was the source of the samples, all of which came from patients with melanoma. Peripheral blood mononuclear cells were collected by leukapheresis, purified using Ficoll-Paque, and frozen in human serum containing roughly 9.1% DMSO. Right after sorting, the blood CD3+CD8+ cells were verified to be >95% pure, and DNA extraction followed. The sample belongs to a study of sequential checkpoint blockade in melanoma (dated by TCRdb to between 2017 and 2020). Background on the whole study: Using 1:1 randomization, the trial assigned patients either to first-line nivolumab followed by ipilimumab (arm A) or to ipilimumab followed by nivolumab (arm B). Maintenance nivolumab came after each of the two trial sequences. Points the paper makes about the study in general: Larger, independent patient cohorts are needed to validate the response-prediction model that combines TCR metrics and mutation burden.

This TCR was recovered from a human donor with melanoma. The chain couples TRBV28 to TRBJ1-2, with the D gene not confidently named. The material was CD8+ T cells sorted from blood (inferred from file names), obtained from a patient given nivolumab and ipilimumab in sequence. Here is the DNA: TGTGCCAGCAGTTTTCGGGTAAACTATGGCTACACCTTC. This is translated as CASSFRVNYGYTF.